This T cell receptor (beta chain) was identified in a study of CD8+ T cells in alopecia areata. Treatment meaning: oral pan-JAK inhibitor, 5-10 mg twice daily. T lymphocytes (CD4+ and CD8+) were sorted from PBMCs. RNA extraction and reverse transcription yielded cDNA as sequencing template. TCRdb's table, derived via immunoSEQ multiplex PCR, lists solely in-frame clones and lacks some. The sample yields around 200,000 clones, roughly 50% seen once. The V segment lost 0 bases and the J segment 3 bases; nucleotides outside the gene matches: 4. This CDR3 spans 16 amino acids. Germline lookup yields CDR1 SEHNR and CDR2 FQNEAQ (reference sequence).

The material sequenced was CD8+ T cells sorted from blood, taken at week 24, from a patient treated with tofacitinib. V gene TRBV7-9 combines with J gene TRBJ2-5; the match to TRBD1 covers 10 bases. The TCR originated in a human donor with alopecia areata. CDR3 amino acids: CASSLALTGGEETQYF. The CDR3 DNA follows: TGTGCCAGCAGCTTAGCCCTGACAGGGGGCGAAGAGACCCAGTACTTC.